Included here is one T cell receptor (beta chain) sequence, with context. The sample is drawn from a study of cytomegalovirus exposure and HLA in healthy donors. Amplification used 60 Vbeta primers and 13 Jbeta primers. Clones were sequenced by immunoSEQ multiplex PCR, and TCRdb holds only the in-frame ones, with some missing. The sample comprises 85,000 to 130,000 clones, approximately 71% of which are singletons, and 2.5% rests with the top ten. The TCR was taken from a man aged 35-49 years in good health and CMV-seronegative. The sample consisted of PBMCs.

DNA of the CDR3: TGTGCCAGCCGTAAAGGACTAGCGGCAGACACAGATACGCAGTATTTT. Its translation: CASRKGLAADTDTQYF. The V call is TRBV2, the J call TRBJ2-3; 10 bases agree with TRBD2. Germline V lookup: CDR1 SNHLY, CDR2 FYNNEI. The CDR3 spans 16 residues. The J segment lost 2 bases and the V segment lost 8 bases, leaving 10 bases of the junction unmatched.